The clone carrying this T cell receptor (beta chain) is judged medium-sized. This entry comes from a study of blood T cell repertoires in COVID-19. About the research overall: The samples span acute and convalescent COVID-19 from the United States, Italy and Spain.

The protocol was immunoSEQ multiplex PCR, while the TCRdb copy is restricted to in-frame clones and leaves out a portion. Among 55,000 to 80,000 clones listed, roughly 86% were seen once. CDR3 length equals 14 residues. The V and J ends lost 5 bases and 0 bases respectively, with 12 bases between them. Germline CDR1 reads SGHRS; CDR2 reads YFSETQ. The receptor was isolated from a woman between 65 and 79 years old with acute or convalescent COVID-19. The rearrangement links TRBV5-1 to TRBJ2-7; D gene unclear. Sequencing was done on a sample of peripheral blood. The DNA for the CDR3 is TGCGCCAGCAGGGTCGAGGTTAACTCCTACGAGCAGTACTTC. Its translation is CASRVEVNSYEQYF.